This TCR beta chain was identified in a study of shared clonotypes between healthy human individuals. Study-level points and caveats: All-four-donor shared clonotypes had higher generation probabilities than non-shared clonotypes did. Naive CD4 clonotypes overlapped across a handful of donors at about 5%.

The table came from immunoSEQ multiplex PCR; TCRdb's copy has only in-frame clones and leaves some out. The profile shows roughly 2.5 million clones, roughly 92% of them singletons. Notes on this clone: What it recognizes is unknown.

CDR3 length: 15 residues. V was pared by 5 bases and J by 0 bases, with 5 bases of the junction left unmatched. Germline assignment: CDR1 LNHDA and CDR2 SQIVND (reference sequence). The sample consisted of naive CD4+ T cells sorted from blood. Subset described: CD45RA+ positively selected. This sequence originates from a man between 18 and 29 years old in good health. The J gene is TRBJ2-3, the V gene TRBV19, with 7 bases aligning to TRBD1. CDR3 nucleotide sequence: TGTGCCAGTAGTTCGGGACAGACGAGCACAGATACGCAGTATTTT. Translation: CASSSGQTSTDTQYF.